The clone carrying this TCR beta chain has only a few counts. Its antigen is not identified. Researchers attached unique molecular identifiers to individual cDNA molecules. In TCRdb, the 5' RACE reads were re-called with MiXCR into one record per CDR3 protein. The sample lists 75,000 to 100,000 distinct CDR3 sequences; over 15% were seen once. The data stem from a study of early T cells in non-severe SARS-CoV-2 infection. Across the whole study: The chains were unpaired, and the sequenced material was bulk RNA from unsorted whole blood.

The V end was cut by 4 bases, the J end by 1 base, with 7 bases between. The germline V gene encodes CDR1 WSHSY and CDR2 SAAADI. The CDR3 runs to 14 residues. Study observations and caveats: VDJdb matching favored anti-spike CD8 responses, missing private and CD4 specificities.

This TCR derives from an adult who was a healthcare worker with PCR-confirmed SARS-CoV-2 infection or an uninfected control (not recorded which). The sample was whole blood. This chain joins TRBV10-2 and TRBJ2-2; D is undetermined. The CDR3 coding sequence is TGCGCCAGCAGTGTAAGGCAGAACACCGGGGAGCTGTTTTTT. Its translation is CASSVRQNTGELFF.